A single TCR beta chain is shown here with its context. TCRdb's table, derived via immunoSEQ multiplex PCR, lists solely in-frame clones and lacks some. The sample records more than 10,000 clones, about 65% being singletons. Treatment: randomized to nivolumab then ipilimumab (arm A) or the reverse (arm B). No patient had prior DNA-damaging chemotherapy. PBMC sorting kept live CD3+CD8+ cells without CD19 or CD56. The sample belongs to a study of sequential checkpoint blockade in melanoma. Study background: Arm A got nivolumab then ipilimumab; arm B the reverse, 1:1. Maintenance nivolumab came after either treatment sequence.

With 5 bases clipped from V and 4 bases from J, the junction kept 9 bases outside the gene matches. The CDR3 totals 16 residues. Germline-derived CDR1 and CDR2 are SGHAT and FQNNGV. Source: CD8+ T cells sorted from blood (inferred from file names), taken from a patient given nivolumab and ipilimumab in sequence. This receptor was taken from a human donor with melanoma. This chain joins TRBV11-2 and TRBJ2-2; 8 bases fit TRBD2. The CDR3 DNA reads TGTGCCAGCAGCCACCTCGCACTAGCGGCCACCGGGGAGCTGTTTTTT. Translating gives CASSHLALAATGELFF.